One sample yielded the 18 T cell receptor beta chains listed below, sequenced in a study of T cells in women clearing cervical HPV infection. Measured with immunoSEQ multiplex PCR; TCRdb has only the in-frame clones, and not every one. The table counts some 41,000 clones; roughly 5.2% lies in the top ten. Specimen: blood buffy coat. The receptors were sampled from a woman aged 18 to 75 with a cervical HPV16 infection that either progressed to CIN3+ or cleared (not recorded which).

In regard to this clone: The read terminates 3 residues before the CDR3 end, so the remaining end is supplied by the germline J gene. The chain employs TRBV6-2 or TRBV6-3 and TRBJ2-3; 7 positions agree with TRBD2. The length of the CDR3 is 14 residues. Germline V gene sequence: CDR1 MNHEY, CDR2 SVGEGT. The CDR3 loop is CASTLGAGLETQYF. Partial CDR3 DNA: TGTGCCAGCACCCTAGGAGCGGGGTTGGAGACG.

Concerning this clone itself: Sequencing ends 3 residues short of the CDR3 end; the germline J gene provides the rest. The gene calls are TRBV5-8 and TRBJ2-7, with 9 bases that match TRBD1. This CDR3 has 14 residues. The J segment lost 4 bases and the V segment lost 5 bases, leaving 7 bases of the junction unmatched. CDR1 and CDR2 from the germline V gene are SGHTS and YDEGEE. CDR3 bases read: TGTGCCAGCAGACGGCCCGGGACAGGGTACGAG. Translated: CASRRPGTGYE. The complete CDR3 protein is CASRRPGTGYEQYF.

A note on this clone: The CDR3 extends 3 residues past the end of the read, so its final part is completed from the germline J gene. The J gene is TRBJ2-5, the V gene TRBV15; D is possibly TRBD1 (5 bases). Trimming removed 0 bases from V and 2 bases from J, with 10 bases in between. This CDR3 spans 15 amino acids. Germline V gene data show CDR1 as LNHNV and CDR2 as YYDKDF (reference sequence). The CDR3 sequence is CATSRDPREQETQYF. Partial CDR3 DNA: TGTGCCACCAGCAGAGATCCCAGGGAACAAGAGACC. Full variable domain (outside the CDR3, taken from reference TRBV15 and TRBJ2-5): DAMVIQNPRYQVTQFGKPVTLSCSQTLNHNVMYWYQQKSSQAPKLLFHYYDKDFNNEADTPDNFQSRRPNTSFCFLDIRSPGLGDTAMYLCATSRDPREQETQYFGPGTRLLVL.

CDR3 sequence: CASSEARAGWGETQYF. The CDR3 DNA, read in part, is TGTGCCAGCAGTGAAGCGCGGGCGGGTTGGGGGGAGACG. The V call is TRBV6-1, the J call TRBJ2-3, with a tentative D call TRBD2 (6 bases). The read gets to within 3 residues of the CDR3 end, and the germline J gene fills in the rest. The CDR3 covers 16 residues. The V gene's germline CDR1 is MNHNS and CDR2 SASEGT.

For this clone: The sequence runs out 3 residues before the end of the CDR3; the remainder is reconstructed from the germline J gene. The chain is built from TRBV12-3 or TRBV12-4 and TRBJ1-1; D remains ambiguous. The germline V and J ends were trimmed by 0 bases and 5 bases, with 7 bases remaining between them. The CDR3 is made up of 13 amino acids. CDR3: CASSLAAGTEAFF. The CDR3 DNA, read in part, is TGTGCCAGCAGTTTAGCTGCGGGGACTGAA.

A note on this clone: The CDR3 is cut off 3 residues early in the read; its end comes from the germline J gene. This chain connects TRBV18 to TRBJ2-3; 7 bases line up with TRBD1. This CDR3 has 14 amino acids. Germline V gene lookup returns CDR1 KGHSH and CDR2 LQKENI. The sequenced CDR3 bases are TGTGCCAGCTCACAGGGGGCTAGCAATCAGCCG. Protein sequence: CASSQGASNQP. In full, the CDR3 is CASSQGASNQPQYF.

Of note for this clone: The read stops 3 residues short of the end of the CDR3; the missing end is completed from the germline J gene. V gene TRBV30 combines with J gene TRBJ1-2, with D unclear. Germline V gene sequence: CDR1 GTSNPN, CDR2 SVGIG (reference sequence). Deletions cut 6 bases from V and 3 bases from J, with 11 bases between. The CDR3 totals 12 residues. The CDR3 is CACKGSDYGYTF. CDR3 bases read: TGTGCCTGTAAAGGGTCCGACTATGGC.

Here the CDR3 reads CASSIIGGQGHEQYF. CDR3 bases read: TGTGCCAGCAGCATTATTGGGGGACAGGGACACGAG. The rearrangement joins TRBV2 to TRBJ2-7; 9 nucleotides agree with TRBD1. The CDR3 is cut off 3 residues early in the read; its end comes from the germline J gene. Germline CDR1 and CDR2: SNHLY and FYNNEI. This CDR3 comprises 15 residues. V shed 6 bases and J 5 bases; nucleotides not matched to a gene: 11.

CDR3 sequence reads: CASSEVLAGGWDEQFF. CDR3 DNA (partial): TGTGCCAGCAGTGAAGTGCTAGCGGGAGGGTGGGATGAG. V is TRBV6-1 and J is TRBJ2-1; 12 bases map to TRBD2. The DNA ends 3 residues before the CDR3 does, and the rest of the CDR3 is filled in from the germline J gene. The CDR3 has 16 amino acids. The germline gives CDR1 MNHNS, CDR2 SASEGT. Losses at the gene ends were 1 base for V and 8 bases for J; bases not matched to a gene: 6.

Turning to this clone: The read terminates 3 residues ahead of where the CDR3 ends, so the germline J gene completes it. The V and J genes are TRBV30 and TRBJ2-1; the match to TRBD2 covers 10 bases. Germline V lookup: CDR1 GTSNPN, CDR2 SVGIG (reference sequence). The junction had 18 bases not matched to a gene; V was cut back by 5 bases and J by 8 bases. CDR3 size: 17 residues. This CDR3 reads CAWVSLLGLAAGDEQFF. The covered CDR3 bases are TGTGCCTGGGTCTCTCTCCTCGGACTAGCGGCTGGGGATGAG.

About this clone itself: The missing CDR3 end, 3 residues past where the read stops, is filled in from the germline J gene. The chain joins TRBV18 to TRBJ1-2, with 8 bases fitting TRBD1. Germline loops: CDR1 KGHSH, CDR2 LQKENI. Losses at the gene ends were 6 bases for V and 0 bases for J; bases not matched to a gene: 6. The CDR3 is 15 residues long. The DNA read from the CDR3 is TGTGCCAGCTCCCCCGAGGGACAGGCTAACTATGGC. It encodes CASSPEGQANYG. The whole CDR3 sequence reads CASSPEGQANYGYTF.

About this clone itself: The read stops 3 residues short of the end of the CDR3; the missing end is completed from the germline J gene. This chain connects TRBV4-2 to TRBJ1-1, with 7 positions matching TRBD1. Germline values: CDR1 LGHNA, CDR2 YNFKEQ. The trim removed 5 bases at V and 1 base at J, leaving 4 bases unmatched. This CDR3 is 14 amino acids long. The part of the CDR3 DNA that was read is TGTGCCAGCAGCTTGGGACAGCGGAACACTGAA. The encoded protein is CASSLGQRNTE. The CDR3 reads in full as CASSLGQRNTEAFF.

On this clone itself: The read falls 3 residues short of the CDR3 end, and the missing part is taken from the germline J gene. The chain uses TRBV20-1 and TRBJ1-1; 8 bases are shared with TRBD1. The V gene's germline CDR1 is DFQATT and CDR2 SNEGSKA (reference sequence). The length of the CDR3 is 15 residues. V dropped 3 bases and J dropped 6; count of bases not matched to a gene: 12. CDR3 DNA (partial): TGCAGTGCTAGCTCAACCAACAGGGGGGGCGCTGAA. Protein product: CSASSTNRGGAE. The CDR3 as a whole reads CSASSTNRGGAEAFF.

As for this clone: The CDR3 end lies 3 residues beyond the end of the read and is filled in from the germline J gene. The chain is built from TRBV30 and TRBJ2-2; TRBD2 matches 7 bases. The CDR3 has 14 residues. V was pared by 4 bases and J by 4 bases, with 6 bases of the junction left unmatched. Germline CDR1 reads GTSNPN; CDR2 reads SVGIG (reference sequence). The CDR3 DNA, read in part, is TGTGCCTGGAAGGCGGGAGCAGTCACCGGGGAG. Amino acid sequence: CAWKAGAVTGE. The full CDR3 is CAWKAGAVTGELFF.

For this clone: The read comes to an end 3 residues before the CDR3 does, leaving the germline J gene to fill in the end. This sequence joins TRBV9 and TRBJ1-1; TRBD1 is a possible D gene (6 bases). CDR3 length equals 15 residues. Trimming stripped 0 bases from V and 7 bases from J, with 16 bases between. Per germline, CDR1 SGDLS and CDR2 YYNGEE. CDR3 sequence: CASSVVAGAGGEAFF. The sequenced part of the CDR3 DNA is TGTGCCAGCAGCGTAGTCGCGGGGGCCGGAGGTGAA.

A remark on this clone: The read falls 3 residues short of the CDR3 end, and the missing part is taken from the germline J gene. This chain uses TRBV19 with TRBJ2-3; 10 nucleotides line up with TRBD1. This CDR3 comprises 13 residues. The germline V gene encodes CDR1 LNHDA and CDR2 SQIVND (reference sequence). The sequenced part of the CDR3 DNA is TGTGCCAGCGACAGGGGGCGCGGAGAGACG. It translates to CASDRGRGET. The full CDR3 is CASDRGRGETQYF.

Points on this clone: The CDR3 goes on 3 residues after the read ends, and that part is filled in from the germline J gene. V gene TRBV30 combines with J gene TRBJ1-2, with 8 bases matching TRBD1. Per germline, CDR1 GTSNPN and CDR2 SVGIG (reference sequence). The V and J ends lost 2 bases and 6 bases, in that order; junction bases with no gene match: 2. This CDR3 has 12 residues. The sequenced part of the CDR3 DNA is TGTGCCTGGAGTTCGACAGGGGATGGC. Protein sequence: CAWSSTGDG. The CDR3, in full, reads CAWSSTGDGYTF. The full variable domain, rest sourced from reference TRBV30 and TRBJ1-2, is SQTIHQWPATLVQPVGSPLSLECTVEGTSNPNLYWYRQAAGRGLQLLFYSVGIGQISSEVPQNLSASRPQDRQFILSSKKLLLSDSGFYLCAWSSTGDGYTFGSGTRLTVV.

A note on this clone: Sequencing ends 3 residues short of the CDR3 end; the germline J gene provides the rest. The V and J genes are TRBV10-3 and TRBJ2-2, with 7 bases that match TRBD1. The CDR3 covers 13 residues. Germline V CDR1 and CDR2: ENHRY, SYGVKD. The sequenced CDR3 bases are TGTGCCATTTCCTCCGGGACAGATGAAAAG. Residues: CAISSGTDEK. The CDR3 reads in full as CAISSGTDEKLFF.